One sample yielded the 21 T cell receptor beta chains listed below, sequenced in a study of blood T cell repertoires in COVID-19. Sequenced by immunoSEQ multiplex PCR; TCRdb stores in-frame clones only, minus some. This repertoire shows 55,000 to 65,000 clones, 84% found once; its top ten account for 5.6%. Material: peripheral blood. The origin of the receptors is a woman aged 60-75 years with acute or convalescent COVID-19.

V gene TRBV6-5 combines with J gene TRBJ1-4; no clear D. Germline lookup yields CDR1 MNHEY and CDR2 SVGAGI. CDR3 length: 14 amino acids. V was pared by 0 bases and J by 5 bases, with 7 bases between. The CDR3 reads CASSYSIINEKLFF. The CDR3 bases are TGTGCCAGCAGTTACTCCATCATCAATGAAAAACTGTTTTTT.

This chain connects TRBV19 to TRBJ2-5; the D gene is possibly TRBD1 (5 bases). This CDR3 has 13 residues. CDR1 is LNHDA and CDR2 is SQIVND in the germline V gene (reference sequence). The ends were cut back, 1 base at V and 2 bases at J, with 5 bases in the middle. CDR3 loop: CASSIAGQETQYF. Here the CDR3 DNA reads TGTGCCAGTAGTATAGCAGGGCAAGAGACCCAGTACTTC.

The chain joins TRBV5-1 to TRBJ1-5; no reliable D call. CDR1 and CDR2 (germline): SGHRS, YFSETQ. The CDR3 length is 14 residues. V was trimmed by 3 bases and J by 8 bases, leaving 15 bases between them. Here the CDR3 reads CASSSGEFGKPQHF. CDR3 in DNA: TGCGCCAGCAGCTCGGGCGAATTCGGGAAGCCCCAGCATTTT.

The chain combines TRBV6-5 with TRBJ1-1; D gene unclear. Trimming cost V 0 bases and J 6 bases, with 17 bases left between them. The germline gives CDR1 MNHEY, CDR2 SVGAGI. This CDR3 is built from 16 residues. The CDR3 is CASSYSGRPEVAEAFF. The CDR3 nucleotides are TGTGCCAGCAGTTACTCTGGACGGCCGGAGGTCGCTGAAGCTTTCTTT.

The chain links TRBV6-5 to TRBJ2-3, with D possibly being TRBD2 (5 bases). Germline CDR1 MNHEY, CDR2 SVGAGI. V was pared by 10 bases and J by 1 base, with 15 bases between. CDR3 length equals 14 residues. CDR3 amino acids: CATSQRSGTDTQYF. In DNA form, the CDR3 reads TGTGCCACCTCTCAGCGGAGTGGCACAGATACGCAGTATTTT.

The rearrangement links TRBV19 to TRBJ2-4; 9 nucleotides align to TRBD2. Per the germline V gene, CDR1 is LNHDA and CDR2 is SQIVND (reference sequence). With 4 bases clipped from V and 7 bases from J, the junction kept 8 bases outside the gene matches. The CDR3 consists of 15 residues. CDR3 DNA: TGTGCCAGTAGTAGCGGGGGGGCCTCTAGGAACATTCAGTACTTC. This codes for CASSSGGASRNIQYF. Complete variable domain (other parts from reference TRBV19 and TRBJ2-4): DGGITQSPKYLFRKEGQNVTLSCEQNLNHDAMYWYRQDPGQGLRLIYYSQIVNDFQKGDIAEGYSVSREKKESFPLTVTSAQKNPTAFYLCASSSGGASRNIQYFGAGTRLSVL.

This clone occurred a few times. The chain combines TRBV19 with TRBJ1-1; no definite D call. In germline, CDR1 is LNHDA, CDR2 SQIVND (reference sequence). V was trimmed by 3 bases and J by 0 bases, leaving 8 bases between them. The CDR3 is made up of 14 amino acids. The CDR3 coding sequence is TGTGCCAGTAGTATTGCTTCGGTGAACACTGAAGCTTTCTTT. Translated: CASSIASVNTEAFF.

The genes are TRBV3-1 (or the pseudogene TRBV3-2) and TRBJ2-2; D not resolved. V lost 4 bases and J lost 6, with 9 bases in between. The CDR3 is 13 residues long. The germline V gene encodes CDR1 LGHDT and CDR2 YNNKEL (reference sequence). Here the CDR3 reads CASSREAPGELFF. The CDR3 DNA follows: TGTGCCAGCAGCCGAGAGGCCCCCGGGGAGCTGTTTTTT.

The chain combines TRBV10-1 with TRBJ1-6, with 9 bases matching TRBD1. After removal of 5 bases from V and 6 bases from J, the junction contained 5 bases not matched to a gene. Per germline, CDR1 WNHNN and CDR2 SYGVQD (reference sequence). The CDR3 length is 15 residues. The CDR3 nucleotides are TGCGCCAGCAGTCATGGACAGGGGACTAATTCACCCCTCCACTTT. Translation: CASSHGQGTNSPLHF.

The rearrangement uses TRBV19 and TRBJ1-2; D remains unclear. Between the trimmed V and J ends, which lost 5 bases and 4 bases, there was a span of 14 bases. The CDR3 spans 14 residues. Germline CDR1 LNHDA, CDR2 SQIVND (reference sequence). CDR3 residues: CASSVGAGLYGYTF. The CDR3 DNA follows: TGTGCCAGTAGTGTGGGTGCGGGTCTCTATGGCTACACCTTC.

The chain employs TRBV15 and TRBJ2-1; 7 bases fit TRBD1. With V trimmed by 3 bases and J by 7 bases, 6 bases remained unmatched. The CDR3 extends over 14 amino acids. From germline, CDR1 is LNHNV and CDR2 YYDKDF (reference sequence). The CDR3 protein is CATSRPAGGNEQFF. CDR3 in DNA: TGTGCCACCAGCAGGCCGGCAGGGGGTAATGAGCAGTTCTTC. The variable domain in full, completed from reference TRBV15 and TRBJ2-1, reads DAMVIQNPRYQVTQFGKPVTLSCSQTLNHNVMYWYQQKSSQAPKLLFHYYDKDFNNEADTPDNFQSRRPNTSFCFLDIRSPGLGDTAMYLCATSRPAGGNEQFFGPGTRLTVL.

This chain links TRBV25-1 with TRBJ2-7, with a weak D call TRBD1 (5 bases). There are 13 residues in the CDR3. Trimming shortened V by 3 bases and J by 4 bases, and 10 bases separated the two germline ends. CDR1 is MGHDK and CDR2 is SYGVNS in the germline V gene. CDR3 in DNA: TGTGCCAGCAGTGATAAGGGGCTGTACGAGCAGTACTTC. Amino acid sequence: CASSDKGLYEQYF.

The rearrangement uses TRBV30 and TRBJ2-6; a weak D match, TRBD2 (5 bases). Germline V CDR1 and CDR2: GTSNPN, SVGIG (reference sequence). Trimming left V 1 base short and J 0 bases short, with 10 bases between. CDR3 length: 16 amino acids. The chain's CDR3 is CAWSATRDSGANVLTF. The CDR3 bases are TGTGCCTGGAGTGCTACACGGGACTCTGGGGCCAACGTCCTGACTTTC.

The DNA for the CDR3 is TGTGCCAGCAGCCAGCAGGGGGCTGGGACTAAGAACACCGGGGAGCTGTTTTTT. Its translation is CASSQQGAGTKNTGELFF. The chain employs TRBV6-8 and TRBJ2-2; the D gene is possibly TRBD1 (8 bases). The CDR3 has 18 amino acids. Germline V gene lookup returns CDR1 MNHGY and CDR2 SAAAGT. The V gene lost 6 bases and the J gene lost 1 base, with 21 bases spanning the gap.

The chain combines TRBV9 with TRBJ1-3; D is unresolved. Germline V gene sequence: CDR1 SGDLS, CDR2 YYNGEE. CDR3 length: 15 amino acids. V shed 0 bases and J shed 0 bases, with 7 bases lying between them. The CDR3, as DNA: TGTGCCAGCAGCGTAGGACAACGCTCTGGAAACACCATATATTTT. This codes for CASSVGQRSGNTIYF.

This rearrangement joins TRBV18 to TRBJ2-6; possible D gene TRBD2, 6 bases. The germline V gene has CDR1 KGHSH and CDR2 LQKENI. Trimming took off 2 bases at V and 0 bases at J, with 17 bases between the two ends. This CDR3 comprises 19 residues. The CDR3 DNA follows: TGTGCCAGCTCACCAAGGGACTTCGCTTTGGACTCTGGGGCCAACGTCCTGACTTTC. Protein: CASSPRDFALDSGANVLTF.

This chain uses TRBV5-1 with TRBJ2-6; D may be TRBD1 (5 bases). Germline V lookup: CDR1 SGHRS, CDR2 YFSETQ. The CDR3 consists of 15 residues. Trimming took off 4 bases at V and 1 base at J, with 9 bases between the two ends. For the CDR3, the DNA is TGCGCCAGCAGCCCCAGGGAATCTGGGGCCAACGTCCTGACTTTC. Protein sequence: CASSPRESGANVLTF. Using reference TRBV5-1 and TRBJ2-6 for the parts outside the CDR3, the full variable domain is KAGVTQTPRYLIKTRGQQVTLSCSPISGHRSVSWYQQTPGQGLQFLFEYFSETQRNKGNFPGRFSGRQFSNSRSEMNVSTLELGDSALYLCASSPRESGANVLTFGAGSRLTVL.

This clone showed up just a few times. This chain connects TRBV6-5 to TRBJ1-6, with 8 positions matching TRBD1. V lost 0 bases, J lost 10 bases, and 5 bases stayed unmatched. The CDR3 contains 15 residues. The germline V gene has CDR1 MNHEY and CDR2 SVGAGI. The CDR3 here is CASSYSVQGDSPLHF. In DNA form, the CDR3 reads TGTGCCAGCAGTTACTCGGTACAGGGGGACTCACCCCTCCACTTT.

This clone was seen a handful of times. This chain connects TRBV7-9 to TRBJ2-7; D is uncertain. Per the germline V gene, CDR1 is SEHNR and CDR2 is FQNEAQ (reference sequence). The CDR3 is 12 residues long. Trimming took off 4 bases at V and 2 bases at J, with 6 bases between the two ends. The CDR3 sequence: CASSSITYEQYF. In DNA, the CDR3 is TGTGCCAGCAGCTCTATCACCTACGAGCAGTACTTC.

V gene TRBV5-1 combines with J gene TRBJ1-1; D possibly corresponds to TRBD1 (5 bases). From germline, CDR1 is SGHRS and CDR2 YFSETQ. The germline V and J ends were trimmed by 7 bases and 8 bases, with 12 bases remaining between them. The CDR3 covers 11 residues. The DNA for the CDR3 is TGCGCCAGCGGCAGGGAGGGAGAAGCTTTCTTT. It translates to CASGREGEAFF.

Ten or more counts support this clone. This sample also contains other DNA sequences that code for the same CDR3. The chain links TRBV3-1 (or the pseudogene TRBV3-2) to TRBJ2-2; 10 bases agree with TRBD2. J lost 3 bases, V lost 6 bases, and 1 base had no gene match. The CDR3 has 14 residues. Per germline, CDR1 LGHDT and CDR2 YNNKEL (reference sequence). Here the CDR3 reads CASRGLADTGELFF. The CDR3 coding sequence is TGTGCCAGCAGAGGACTAGCGGACACCGGGGAGCTGTTTTTT.